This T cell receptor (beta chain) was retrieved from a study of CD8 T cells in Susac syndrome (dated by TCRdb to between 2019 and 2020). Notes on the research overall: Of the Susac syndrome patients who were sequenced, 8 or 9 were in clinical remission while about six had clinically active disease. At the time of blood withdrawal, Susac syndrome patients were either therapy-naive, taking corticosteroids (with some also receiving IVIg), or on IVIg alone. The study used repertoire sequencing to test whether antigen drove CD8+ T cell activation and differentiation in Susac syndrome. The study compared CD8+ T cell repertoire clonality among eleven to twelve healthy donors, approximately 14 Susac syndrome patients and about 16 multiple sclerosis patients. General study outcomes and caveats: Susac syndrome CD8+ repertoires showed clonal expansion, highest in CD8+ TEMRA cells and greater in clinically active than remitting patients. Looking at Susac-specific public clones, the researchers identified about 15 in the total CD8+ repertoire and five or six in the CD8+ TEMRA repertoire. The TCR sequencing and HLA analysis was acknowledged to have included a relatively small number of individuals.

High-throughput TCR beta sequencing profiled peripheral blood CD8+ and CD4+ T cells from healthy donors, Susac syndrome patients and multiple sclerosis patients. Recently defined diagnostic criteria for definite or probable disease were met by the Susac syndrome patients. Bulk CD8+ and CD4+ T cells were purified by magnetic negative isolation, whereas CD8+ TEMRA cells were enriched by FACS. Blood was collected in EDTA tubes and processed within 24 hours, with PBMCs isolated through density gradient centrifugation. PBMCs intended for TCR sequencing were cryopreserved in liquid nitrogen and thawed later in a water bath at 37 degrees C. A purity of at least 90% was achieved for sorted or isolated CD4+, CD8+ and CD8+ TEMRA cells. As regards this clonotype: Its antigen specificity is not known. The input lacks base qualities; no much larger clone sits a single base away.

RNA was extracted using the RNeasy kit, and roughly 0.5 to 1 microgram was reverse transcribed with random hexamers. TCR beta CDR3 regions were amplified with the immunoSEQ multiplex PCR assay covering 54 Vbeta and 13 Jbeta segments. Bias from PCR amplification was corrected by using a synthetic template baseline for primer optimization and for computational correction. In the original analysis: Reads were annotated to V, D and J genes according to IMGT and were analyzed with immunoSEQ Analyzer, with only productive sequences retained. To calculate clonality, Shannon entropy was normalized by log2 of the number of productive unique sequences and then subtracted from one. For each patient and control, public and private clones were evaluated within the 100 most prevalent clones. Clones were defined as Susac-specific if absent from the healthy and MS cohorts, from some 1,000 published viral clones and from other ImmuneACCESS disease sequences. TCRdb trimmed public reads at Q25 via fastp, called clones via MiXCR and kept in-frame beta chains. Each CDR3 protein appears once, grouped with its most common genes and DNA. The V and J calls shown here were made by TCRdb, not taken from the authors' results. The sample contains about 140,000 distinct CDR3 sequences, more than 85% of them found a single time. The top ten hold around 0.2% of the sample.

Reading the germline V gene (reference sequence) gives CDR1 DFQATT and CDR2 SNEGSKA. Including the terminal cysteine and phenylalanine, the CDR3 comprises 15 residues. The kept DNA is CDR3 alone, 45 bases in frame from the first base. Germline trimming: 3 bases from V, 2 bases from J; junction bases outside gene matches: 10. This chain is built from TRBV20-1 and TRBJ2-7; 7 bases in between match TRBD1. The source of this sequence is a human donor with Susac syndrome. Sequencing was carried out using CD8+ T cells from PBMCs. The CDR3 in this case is CSASKDRELTYEQYF. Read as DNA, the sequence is TGCAGTGCTAGTAAAGACAGGGAGCTGACCTACGAGCAGTACTTC.